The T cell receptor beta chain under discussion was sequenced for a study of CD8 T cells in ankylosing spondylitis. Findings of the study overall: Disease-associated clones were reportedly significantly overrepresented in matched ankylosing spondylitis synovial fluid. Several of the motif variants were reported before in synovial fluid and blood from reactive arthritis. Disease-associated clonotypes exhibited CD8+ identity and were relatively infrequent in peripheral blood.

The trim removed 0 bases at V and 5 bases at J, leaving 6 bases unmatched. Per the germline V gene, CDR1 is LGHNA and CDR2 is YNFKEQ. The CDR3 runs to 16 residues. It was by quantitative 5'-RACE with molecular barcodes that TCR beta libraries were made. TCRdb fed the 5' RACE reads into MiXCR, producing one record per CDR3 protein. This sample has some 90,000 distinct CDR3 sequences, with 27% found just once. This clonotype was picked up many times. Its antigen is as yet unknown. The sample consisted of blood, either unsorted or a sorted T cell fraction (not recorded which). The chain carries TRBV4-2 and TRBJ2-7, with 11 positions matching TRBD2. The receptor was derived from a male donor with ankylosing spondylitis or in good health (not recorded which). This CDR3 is CASSQELAGGPNEQYF. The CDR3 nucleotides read TGTGCCAGCAGCCAAGAGTTAGCGGGAGGGCCAAACGAGCAGTACTTC.